The 8 T cell receptor beta chains listed next were all sequenced from one sample in a study of blood T cell repertoires in COVID-19. Assay used: immunoSEQ multiplex PCR; TCRdb lists only in-frame clones, some missing. This table holds 70,000 or so clones, roughly 89% found once. Sequencing was carried out using peripheral blood. These receptors were taken from a man aged 60-69 years with acute or convalescent COVID-19.

The CDR3: CASSPDRVANYGYTF. The DNA for the CDR3 is TGCGCCAGCAGCCCTGACAGGGTAGCTAACTATGGCTACACCTTC. The V and J genes are TRBV5-1 and TRBJ1-2; TRBD1 matches 7 bases. Germline assignment: CDR1 SGHRS and CDR2 YFSETQ. The trim removed 4 bases at V and 0 bases at J, leaving 6 bases unmatched. The CDR3 has 15 amino acids.

The chain is built from TRBV9 and TRBJ2-1; D gene unclear. From germline, CDR1 is SGDLS and CDR2 YYNGEE. This CDR3 is 15 amino acids long. Trimming removed 2 bases at V and 0 bases at J, with 9 bases between. The CDR3 is CASSVAPSSYNEQFF. In DNA, the CDR3 is TGTGCCAGCAGCGTGGCCCCTTCCTCCTACAATGAGCAGTTCTTC.

The chain couples TRBV9 to TRBJ2-1; TRBD1 agrees at 7 bases. CDR3 length: 15 amino acids. Trimming cost V 0 bases and J 2 bases; bases outside gene matches: 2. Germline-derived CDR1 and CDR2 are SGDLS and YYNGEE. This chain's CDR3 is CASSVEQGTYNEQFF. The DNA of the CDR3 is TGTGCCAGCAGCGTAGAACAGGGGACCTACAATGAGCAGTTCTTC.

This sequence joins TRBV2 and TRBJ1-2; possibly TRBD1 for D (5 bases). Germline assignment: CDR1 SNHLY and CDR2 FYNNEI. V was clipped by 6 bases and J by 8 bases, with 10 bases between them. This CDR3 is 11 amino acids long. The CDR3 is CASSQGGGYTF. Written as DNA, the CDR3 is TGTGCCAGCAGCCAGGGAGGCGGCTACACCTTC.

The chain couples TRBV6-5 to TRBJ1-5; 8 bases align to TRBD1. The V segment lost 6 bases and the J segment 5 bases; nucleotides outside the gene matches: 9. CDR1 is MNHEY and CDR2 is SVGAGI in the germline V gene. The CDR3 consists of 15 residues. The CDR3, as DNA: TGTGCCAGCAGGACCGGACAGGGATATTATCAGCCCCAGCATTTT. Amino acid sequence: CASRTGQGYYQPQHF.

The chain combines TRBV25-1 with TRBJ2-7; 9 positions agree with TRBD2. The V gene end was trimmed by 6 bases and the J gene end by 2 bases; junction bases not matched to a gene: 8. The germline gives CDR1 MGHDK, CDR2 SYGVNS. CDR3 length equals 15 residues. CDR3 bases: TGTGCCAGCAGAGGCCCGGCGGGGGGGACCTACGAGCAGTACTTC. Translation gives CASRGPAGGTYEQYF.

This clone was recorded once. The gene calls are TRBV12-3 or TRBV12-4 and TRBJ2-1; D may be TRBD2 (5 bases). Trimming took off 3 bases at V and 6 bases at J, with 9 bases between the two ends. This CDR3 comprises 13 residues. As DNA, the CDR3 is TGTGCCAGCAGTTTGGAGGTAATCAATGAGCAGTTCTTC. Its protein is CASSLEVINEQFF.

The V gene is TRBV10-2, the J gene TRBJ2-3; 12 bases map to TRBD1. This CDR3 is built from 16 residues. V shed 1 base and J 5 bases; nucleotides not matched to a gene: 4. From germline, CDR1 is WSHSY and CDR2 SAAADI. CDR3: CASSEFRDRGQDTQYF. CDR3 nucleotide sequence: TGCGCCAGCAGTGAGTTCCGGGACAGGGGGCAAGATACGCAGTATTTT.